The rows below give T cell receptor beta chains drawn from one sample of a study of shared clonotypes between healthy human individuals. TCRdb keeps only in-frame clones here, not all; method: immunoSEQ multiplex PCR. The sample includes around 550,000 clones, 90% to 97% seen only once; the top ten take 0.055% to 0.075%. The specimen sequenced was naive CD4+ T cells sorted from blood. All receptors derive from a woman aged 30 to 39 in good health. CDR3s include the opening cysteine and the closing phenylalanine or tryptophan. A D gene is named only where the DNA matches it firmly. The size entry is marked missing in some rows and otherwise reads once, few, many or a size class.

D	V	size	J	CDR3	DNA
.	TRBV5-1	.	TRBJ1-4	CASSLVTGGSPTNEKLFF	TGCGCCAGCAGCTTGGTGACGGGGGGGTCCCCAACTAATGAAAAACTGTTTTTT
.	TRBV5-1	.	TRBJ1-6	CASSLAGETDLNSPLHF	TGCGCCAGCAGCTTGGCCGGAGAGACAGATCTTAATTCACCCCTCCACTTT
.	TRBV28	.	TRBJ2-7	CASLGSGDSIRYEQYF	TGTGCCAGCCTTGGTAGCGGAGACAGCATCCGCTACGAGCAGTACTTC
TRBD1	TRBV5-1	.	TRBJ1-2	CASSPGQEFNYGYTF	TGCGCCAGCAGCCCCGGACAGGAATTCAACTATGGCTACACCTTC
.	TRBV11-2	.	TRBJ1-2	CASSPRRFYGYTF	TGTGCCAGCAGCCCCCGACGGTTCTATGGCTACACCTTC
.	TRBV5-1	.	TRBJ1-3	CASSLEGRAGNTIYF	TGCGCCAGCAGCCTTGAGGGGAGGGCTGGAAACACCATATATTTT
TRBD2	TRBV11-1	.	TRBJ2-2	CASSLASGGTGELFF	TGTGCCAGCAGCTTAGCCAGCGGGGGCACCGGGGAGCTGTTTTTT
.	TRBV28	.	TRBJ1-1	CASSPGGPNTEAFF	TGTGCCAGCAGCCCCGGGGGTCCGAACACTGAAGCTTTCTTT
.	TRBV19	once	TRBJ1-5	CASSFHKGRPNSNQPQHF	TGTGCCAGTAGTTTCCACAAGGGAAGGCCGAATAGCAATCAGCCCCAGCATTTT
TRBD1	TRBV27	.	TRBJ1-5	CASSPRQGKSVISNQPQHF	TGTGCCAGCAGTCCGCGACAGGGAAAAAGTGTGATAAGCAATCAGCCCCAGCATTTT
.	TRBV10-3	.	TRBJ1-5	CAIGVGDQPQHF	TGTGCCATCGGCGTTGGGGATCAGCCCCAGCATTTT
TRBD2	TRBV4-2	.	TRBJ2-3	CASSQQPTGTSGSYTQYF	TGTGCCAGCAGCCAACAGCCGACCGGGACTAGCGGGAGCTATACGCAGTATTTT
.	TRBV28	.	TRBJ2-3	CASSFPRIDTQYF	TGTGCCAGCAGTTTTCCTCGGATAGATACGCAGTATTTT
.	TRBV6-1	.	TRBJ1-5	CASSVRTVGDQPQHF	TGTGCCAGCAGTGTACGGACAGTCGGGGATCAGCCCCAGCATTTT
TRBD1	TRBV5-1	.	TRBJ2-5	CASSLEQGGETQYF	TGCGCCAGCAGCTTGGAACAGGGGGGAGAGACCCAGTACTTC
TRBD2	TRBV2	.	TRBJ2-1	CASRGLAGTYNEQFF	TGTGCCAGCAGGGGACTAGCGGGGACCTACAATGAGCAGTTCTTC
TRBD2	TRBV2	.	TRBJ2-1	CASRQLAGDLSEQFF	TGTGCCAGCAGACAACTAGCGGGAGACCTCAGTGAGCAGTTCTTC
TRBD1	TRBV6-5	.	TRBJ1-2	CASSGGQLQGYTF	TGTGCCAGCAGTGGGGGACAGCTACAGGGCTACACCTTC
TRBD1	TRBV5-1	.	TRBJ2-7	CASSLFGTGYEQYF	TGCGCCAGCAGCTTGTTCGGGACAGGCTACGAGCAGTACTTC
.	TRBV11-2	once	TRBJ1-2	CASSLDSGGGGYTF	TGTGCCAGCAGCTTAGATTCCGGGGGGGGAGGCTACACCTTC
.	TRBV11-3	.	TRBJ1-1	CASSSGTEAFF	TGTGCCAGCAGCTCGGGCACTGAAGCTTTCTTT
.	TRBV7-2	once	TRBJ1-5	CASSLGPSNQPQHF	TGTGCCAGCAGCCTGGGACCTTCAAATCAGCCCCAGCATTTT
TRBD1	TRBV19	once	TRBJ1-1	CASSIGGYRGRTSEAFF	TGTGCCAGTAGTATAGGAGGGTACAGGGGGCGAACCTCTGAAGCTTTCTTT
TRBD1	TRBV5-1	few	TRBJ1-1	CARRNPGGTEAFF	TGCGCCAGGAGAAATCCAGGGGGCACTGAAGCTTTCTTT
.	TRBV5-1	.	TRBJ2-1	CASSLGASGSSYNEQFF	TGCGCCAGCAGCCTGGGGGCTAGCGGAAGCTCCTACAATGAGCAGTTCTTC
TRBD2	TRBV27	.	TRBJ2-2	CASSLVGTSGNTGELFF	TGTGCCAGCAGTTTAGTTGGGACTAGCGGGAACACCGGGGAGCTGTTTTTT